This TCR beta chain was retrieved from a study of identical twins. The table lists this clonotype with a few counts. CDR3 length: 12 residues. Germline CDR1 is DFQATT and CDR2 is SNEGSKA (reference sequence). V lost 8 bases to trimming and J lost 4 bases; unmatched junction nucleotides: 7. A single record per CDR3 protein comes from TCRdb applying MiXCR to the 5' RACE reads. Of hundreds of thousands of distinct CDR3 sequences detected, roughly 8.6% appear once; the ten largest clones hold 2% to 2.5%. In addition, the sample was reused for a study of yellow fever vaccine responses in identical twins.

The clonotype was recovered from a woman aged 18-30 years in good health. The chain joins TRBV20-1 to TRBJ1-1; 7 nucleotides line up with TRBD1. Sample: memory (CD45RO+) T cells sorted from blood. The CDR3 nucleotides read TGCAGTCCCGAGGGGGCCGCCACTGAAGCTTTCTTT. Translated, it gives CSPEGAATEAFF.